The 29 T cell receptor beta chains below were found in one sample sequenced in a study of radiotherapy plus CTLA-4 blockade in lung cancer. Profiled with immunoSEQ multiplex PCR; TCRdb holds only in-frame clones, not every one. This sample has 40,000 to 50,000 clones, with roughly 80% found just once. The sequenced sample was peripheral blood, obtained from a patient treated with radiotherapy plus ipilimumab. The receptors shown here come from a human donor with non-small cell lung cancer who had stable disease on radiotherapy plus ipilimumab.

The chain combines TRBV7-2 with TRBJ1-1, with 8 bases identical to TRBD1. V lost 4 bases and J lost 9; bases outside the gene matches: 7. The CDR3 runs to 13 residues. The germline V gene has CDR1 SGHTA and CDR2 FQGNSA. CDR3: CASSSRGQGQAFF. The DNA of the CDR3 is TGTGCCAGCAGCTCCCGTGGACAGGGTCAAGCTTTCTTT.

This clone came up a few times. The chain recombines TRBV7-2 with TRBJ2-3; D is possibly TRBD2 (5 bases). Trimming removed 4 bases at V and 0 bases at J, with 11 bases between. CDR3 length equals 15 residues. Per the germline V gene, CDR1 is SGHTA and CDR2 is FQGNSA. The CDR3 protein is CASSWSSSSTDTQYF. The DNA of the CDR3 is TGTGCCAGCAGCTGGTCTAGCTCTAGCACAGATACGCAGTATTTT.

The chain uses TRBV28 and TRBJ2-5; 11 bases match TRBD1. V trimming: 10 bases; J trimming: 5 bases; junction bases outside the gene matches: 6. CDR3 length: 13 amino acids. From germline, CDR1 is MDHEN and CDR2 SYDVKM. The DNA of the CDR3 is TGTGCCACCCGGACAGGGGGCAGGGAGACCCAGTACTTC. Residues: CATRTGGRETQYF.

The V and J genes are TRBV6-6 and TRBJ2-7, with 8 bases matching TRBD1. The junction had 2 bases not matched to a gene; V was cut back by 4 bases and J by 3 bases. CDR1 is MNHNY and CDR2 is SVGAGI in the germline V gene (reference sequence). This CDR3 spans 13 amino acids. CDR3 region: CASSSDRVYEQYF. Here the CDR3 DNA reads TGTGCCAGCAGTTCGGACAGGGTCTACGAGCAGTACTTC.

This clone was recorded a few times. Here the CDR3 DNA reads TGTGCCAGCAGCTCGGGACTACGCTCCTACAATGAGCAGTTCTTC. Translating gives CASSSGLRSYNEQFF. The J gene is TRBJ2-1, the V gene TRBV13, with 7 bases aligning to TRBD2. The CDR3 is 15 residues long. Trimming cost V 4 bases and J 0 bases; bases outside gene matches: 3. CDR1 PRHDT and CDR2 FYEKMQ come from the germline V gene (reference sequence).

The chain uses TRBV28 and TRBJ1-2; 10 positions match TRBD1. The length of the CDR3 is 14 residues. Germline-derived CDR1 and CDR2 are MDHEN and SYDVKM. Losses at the gene ends were 6 bases for V and 4 bases for J; bases not matched to a gene: 5. The CDR3 region has the DNA TGTGCCAGCAGGGACAGGGGGATCGGCTATGGCTACACCTTC. Residues: CASRDRGIGYGYTF.

The chain employs TRBV5-1 and TRBJ2-5; a weak D match, TRBD2 (5 bases). The germline gives CDR1 SGHRS, CDR2 YFSETQ. Trimming stripped 0 bases from V and 4 bases from J, with 13 bases between. The CDR3 consists of 15 residues. The CDR3 DNA is TGCGCCAGCAGCTTGGTTAGTGGAGGTCGAGAGACCCAGTACTTC. This gives the protein CASSLVSGGRETQYF.

The chain carries TRBV6-5 and TRBJ2-5, with a tentative D call TRBD2 (6 bases). V gave up 5 bases and J gave up 4 bases, with 17 bases separating them. CDR1 is MNHEY, CDR2 SVGAGI, per germline. CDR3 length: 15 residues. CDR3 nucleotides: TGTGCCAGCAGTATATCGGAGGAGGGCGCAGAGACCCAGTACTTC. As protein: CASSISEEGAETQYF.

This chain connects TRBV5-1 to TRBJ2-7; D is ambiguous. The ends were cut back, 0 bases at V and 0 bases at J, with 7 bases in the middle. The germline V gene encodes CDR1 SGHRS and CDR2 YFSETQ. The CDR3 length is 14 residues. The CDR3 loop reads CASSLESHSYEQYF. The CDR3 region has the DNA TGCGCCAGCAGCTTGGAGAGTCACTCCTACGAGCAGTACTTC.

The CDR3 loop is CASSVDALAGDTNEQFF. The DNA for the CDR3 is TGTGCCAGCAGCGTAGACGCTCTAGCGGGAGATACGAATGAGCAGTTCTTC. The chain employs TRBV9 and TRBJ2-1; 10 positions agree with TRBD2. J lost 7 bases, V lost 0 bases, and 10 bases had no gene match. CDR3 length: 17 residues. The germline V gene encodes CDR1 SGDLS and CDR2 YYNGEE. Supplemented by reference TRBV9 and TRBJ2-1, the full variable domain reads DSGVTQTPKHLITATGQRVTLRCSPRSGDLSVYWYQQSLDQGLQFLIQYYNGEERAKGNILERFSAQQFPDLHSELNLSSLELGDSALYFCASSVDALAGDTNEQFFGPGTRLTVL.

The V and J genes are TRBV28 and TRBJ1-3; no clear D gene. Trimming left V 5 bases short and J 4 bases short, with 9 bases between. Germline loops: CDR1 MDHEN, CDR2 SYDVKM. CDR3 length: 13 residues. The CDR3 DNA is TGTGCCAGCAGTGTGGGCGTCGGAAACACCATATATTTT. This codes for CASSVGVGNTIYF.

This chain joins TRBV16 and TRBJ2-7, with D perhaps matching TRBD1 (6 bases). The CDR3 totals 13 residues. The germline V and J ends were trimmed by 2 bases and 4 bases, with 9 bases remaining between them. Germline CDR1 is KGHSY and CDR2 is FQNENV. CDR3 sequence reads: CASSQTGSYEQYF. DNA for the CDR3: TGTGCCAGCAGCCAAACAGGGTCGTACGAGCAGTACTTC.

This clone occurred a few times. The CDR3 here is CASSEGAGSSHTGELFF. The CDR3 DNA reads TGTGCCAGCAGTGAGGGGGCTGGTAGCTCCCACACCGGGGAGCTGTTTTTT. The chain carries TRBV6-4 and TRBJ2-2; possibly TRBD1 for D (6 bases). The germline gives CDR1 MRHNA, CDR2 SNTAGT. CDR3 length: 17 amino acids. Trimming took 3 bases from V and 3 from J, leaving 17 bases between them.

The chain uses TRBV28 and TRBJ1-5; D is unclear. Germline CDR1 reads MDHEN; CDR2 reads SYDVKM. V lost 6 bases to trimming and J lost 2 bases, with 14 bases between them. The CDR3 runs 15 residues. CDR3 protein: CASRPDGSGNQPQHF. The CDR3 bases are TGTGCCAGCAGACCCGACGGGTCGGGCAATCAGCCCCAGCATTTT.

The gene calls are TRBV9 and TRBJ1-5; D unresolved. V was shortened by 2 bases and J by 4 bases, with 4 bases between the two germline ends. Germline V gives CDR1 SGDLS, CDR2 YYNGEE. This CDR3 is built from 12 residues. The CDR3 DNA reads TGTGCCAGCAGCGTCGGGAATCAGCCCCAGCATTTT. This translates into CASSVGNQPQHF.

This chain connects TRBV7-7 to TRBJ2-7, with D possibly being TRBD1 (5 bases). V was pared by 1 base and J by 7 bases, with 11 bases between. The CDR3 spans 13 residues. Germline V lookup: CDR1 SSHAT, CDR2 FNYEAQ (reference sequence). The CDR3 DNA follows: TGTGCCAGCAGCTTAGACAGGCTGGGAGAGCAGTACTTC. This codes for CASSLDRLGEQYF.

The V and J genes are TRBV4-3 and TRBJ1-2; D possibly corresponds to TRBD1 (6 bases). Trimming shortened V by 0 bases and J by 3 bases, and 8 bases separated the two germline ends. This CDR3 has 14 residues. Looked up from germline, CDR1 is LGHNA and CDR2 is YSLEER. The CDR3 reads CASSQEQGYYGYTF. CDR3 DNA: TGCGCCAGCAGCCAAGAACAGGGCTACTATGGCTACACCTTC.

This chain joins TRBV28 and TRBJ1-5; 8 nucleotides agree with TRBD1. V was clipped by 4 bases and J by 6 bases; unmatched bases: 5. Germline V lookup: CDR1 MDHEN, CDR2 SYDVKM. The CDR3 length is 14 residues. The CDR3 protein is CASSSRGPGQPQHF. CDR3 DNA: TGTGCCAGCAGTTCCAGGGGGCCGGGTCAGCCCCAGCATTTT.

The chain is built from TRBV19 and TRBJ1-5; 10 positions agree with TRBD1. Trimming at V came to 7 bases and at J to 2 bases, leaving 5 bases not matched to a gene. Germline V gene sequence: CDR1 LNHDA, CDR2 SQIVND (reference sequence). The CDR3 contains 15 residues. CDR3 sequence: CASTEGTGGNQPQHF. CDR3 in DNA: TGTGCCAGTACCGAGGGGACAGGGGGCAATCAGCCCCAGCATTTT. Supplemented by reference TRBV19 and TRBJ1-5, the full variable domain reads DGGITQSPKYLFRKEGQNVTLSCEQNLNHDAMYWYRQDPGQGLRLIYYSQIVNDFQKGDIAEGYSVSREKKESFPLTVTSAQKNPTAFYLCASTEGTGGNQPQHFGDGTRLSIL.

This clone was seen once. This chain connects TRBV28 to TRBJ2-1; D may be TRBD2 (5 bases). The CDR3 is 13 residues long. Germline V gene sequence: CDR1 MDHEN, CDR2 SYDVKM. The germline V and J ends were trimmed by 1 base and 7 bases, with 8 bases remaining between them. The DNA of the CDR3 is TGTGCCAGCAGTTTATTCGGCGGGAATGAGCAGTTCTTC. It codes for CASSLFGGNEQFF.

This chain uses TRBV4-3 with TRBJ2-1, with TRBD2 matching over 7 bases. Germline CDR1 and CDR2: LGHNA and YSLEER. V shed 3 bases, J shed 4 bases, and the junction held 12 bases outside the gene matches. CDR3 size: 17 residues. The CDR3 protein is CASSQVVSGRRYNEQFF. DNA for the CDR3: TGCGCCAGCAGCCAGGTTGTATCCGGGAGGCGGTACAATGAGCAGTTCTTC.

The chain employs TRBV5-1 and TRBJ2-5, with D perhaps TRBD1 (6 bases). The V gene's germline CDR1 is SGHRS and CDR2 YFSETQ. Trimming left V 7 bases short and J 2 bases short, with 15 bases between. The CDR3 is made up of 14 amino acids. The CDR3 DNA is TGCGCCAGCGGGACGACAGGCCTACAAGAGACCCAGTACTTC. Its translation: CASGTTGLQETQYF.

In the case of this clone: An end of the junction does not agree with germline; a read error may underlie this. The genes are TRBV28 and TRBJ1-5; 9 positions match TRBD1. Germline V gives CDR1 MDHEN, CDR2 SYDVKM. The CDR3 spans 13 residues. The CDR3 here is CANSTGGGQPQHF. The CDR3, as DNA: TGTGCCAACAGTACAGGGGGCGGACAGCCCCAGCATTTT.

J is TRBJ2-1 and V is TRBV6-5; 10 nucleotides align to TRBD2. The CDR3 loop spans 15 amino acids. The germline CDR1 and CDR2 sequences are MNHEY and SVGAGI. V shed 6 bases and J 1 base; nucleotides not matched to a gene: 3. CDR3 residues: CASRGTSASYNEQFF. In nucleotides, the CDR3 is TGTGCCAGCAGAGGGACTAGCGCTTCCTACAATGAGCAGTTCTTC.

J is TRBJ1-2 and V is TRBV27; D call uncertain. The CDR3 has 13 residues. The germline CDR1 and CDR2 sequences are MNHEY and SMNVEV (reference sequence). V lost 5 bases to trimming and J lost 3 bases, with 10 bases between them. The CDR3, as DNA: TGTGCCAGCAGTCCCGGGTCTTACTATGGCTACACCTTC. Translated: CASSPGSYYGYTF.

The V call is TRBV28, the J call TRBJ2-7, with a possible D match to TRBD2 (6 bases). Trimming left V 4 bases short and J 6 bases short, with 16 bases between. The germline CDR1 and CDR2 sequences are MDHEN and SYDVKM. This CDR3 is 14 amino acids long. The CDR3 region has the DNA TGTGCCAGCAGTTCCAGGCCGCGGGGCGGCGAGCAGTACTTC. Protein sequence: CASSSRPRGGEQYF.

The chain employs TRBV5-4 and TRBJ1-1; D is unresolved. The CDR3 sequence is 14 residues long. Germline V lookup: CDR1 SGHNT, CDR2 YYREEE (reference sequence). The V gene lost 1 base and the J gene lost 4 bases, with 11 bases spanning the gap. CDR3 amino acids: CASSLPGRSTEAFF. The DNA for the CDR3 is TGTGCCAGCAGCTTGCCTGGGAGGAGCACTGAAGCTTTCTTT.

This chain joins TRBV2 and TRBJ2-7; D unclear. Trimming cost V 7 bases and J 3 bases, with 10 bases left between them. Germline CDR1 and CDR2: SNHLY and FYNNEI. This CDR3 has 12 amino acids. The CDR3 reads CASKGDFYEQYF. Here the CDR3 DNA reads TGTGCCAGCAAAGGAGATTTCTACGAGCAGTACTTC. The complete variable domain, with remaining parts taken from reference TRBV2 and TRBJ2-7, reads EPEVTQTPSHQVTQMGQEVILRCVPISNHLYFYWYRQILGQKVEFLVSFYNNEISEKSEIFDDQFSVERPDGSNFTLKIRSTKLEDSAMYFCASKGDFYEQYFGPGTRLTVT.

This clone was found once. The genes are TRBV5-1 and TRBJ1-2, with TRBD1 matching over 8 bases. Germline V CDR1 and CDR2: SGHRS, YFSETQ. The trim removed 3 bases at V and 6 bases at J, leaving 4 bases unmatched. This CDR3 is built from 13 residues. DNA of the CDR3: TGCGCCAGCAGCTCGGACAGGGCCAATGGCTACACCTTC. It specifies CASSSDRANGYTF.